This TCR beta chain was captured by sequencing in a study of regulatory T cells in long-lasting Graves disease. The CDR3 is 16 residues long. The germline gives CDR1 LNHNV, CDR2 YYDKDF (reference sequence). Trimming removed 1 base from V and 5 bases from J; junction bases left unmatched: 6. This clonotype was seen a handful of times. The antigen is not known. Both iRepertoire HTBI primers and Arm-PCR of CDR3 regions were used to build the TCR beta libraries. TCRdb used MiXCR to reprocess the multiplex PCR reads, holding one entry per CDR3 protein. In the table there are about 290,000 distinct CDR3 sequences, 20% to 25% of which are singletons. Points from the study as a whole: Newly diagnosed patients had higher TCR diversity than persistent Graves' patients did. Persistent disease exhibited a predilection for TRBV28, TRBJ1-2 and TRBJ2-5.

Sample time point: persistent/refractory GD, antithyroid drugs over 5 years with positive TRAb. Preparation of the TCR library used RNA extracted from PBMCs. This TCR derives from a female donor with Graves disease. The rearrangement links TRBV15 to TRBJ1-4; TRBD1 agrees at 8 bases. Sequencing used peripheral blood mononuclear cells (PBMCs), obtained when the disease was refractory, from a patient treated with antithyroid drugs. The CDR3 nucleotides are TGTGCCACCAGCAGAGGTTCAGGGGGCTGGAATGAAAAACTGTTTTTT. It yields the protein CATSRGSGGWNEKLFF.